These T cell receptor beta chains were read from a single sample in a study of blood T cell repertoires in COVID-19. Sequenced by immunoSEQ multiplex PCR; TCRdb stores in-frame clones only, minus some. The table has approximately 220,000 clones, 65% to 85% seen once. The specimen was PBMCs or T cells enriched from blood (not recorded which). The receptor source for this set is a woman aged 40 to 50 with acute COVID-19. CDR3s include the opening cysteine and the closing phenylalanine or tryptophan. Each record gives: D gene, V gene, J gene, clone size, CDR3 protein, CDR3 DNA. The D gene is left open where the match is weak. Some rows mark clone size as missing; the rest say once, few, many or name a class of expanded clone.

-,TRBV7-8,TRBJ1-1,once,CASSPTSHEAFF,TGTGCCAGCAGCCCAACGAGTCACGAAGCTTTCTTT
TRBD1,TRBV5-1,TRBJ2-7,-,CASSPGQGGEQYF,TGCGCCAGCAGCCCCGGACAGGGGGGCGAGCAGTACTTC
-,TRBV6-5,TRBJ1-1,-,CASSHGGAEAFF,TGTGCCAGCAGTCACGGAGGTGCTGAAGCTTTCTTT
-,TRBV5-8,TRBJ1-2,-,CASSLVGAGYGYTF,TGTGCCAGCAGCTTGGTGGGGGCTGGGTATGGCTACACCTTC
-,TRBV28,TRBJ1-1,-,CASSLTYRAFF,TGTGCCAGCAGTTTAACCTACAGAGCTTTCTTT
-,TRBV5-4,TRBJ2-7,few,CASSEFSNAASEYYEQYF,TGTGCCAGCAGCGAGTTTTCAAACGCTGCCTCTGAGTACTACGAGCAGTACTTC
TRBD1,TRBV10-2,TRBJ1-6,-,CASGRTGGFSPLHF,TGCGCCAGCGGGAGAACAGGGGGCTTTTCACCCCTCCACTTT
-,TRBV5-4,TRBJ1-2,-,CASSLIDRPLGYGYTF,TGTGCCAGCAGCTTGATCGACAGGCCTCTGGGGTATGGCTACACCTTC
TRBD2,TRBV6-1,TRBJ2-1,-,CASSEALAGGDEQFF,TGTGCCAGCAGTGAAGCGCTAGCGGGGGGGGATGAGCAGTTCTTC
-,TRBV28,TRBJ2-7,-,CASSLDRGVGYEQYF,TGTGCCAGCAGTTTGGATCGCGGCGTCGGCTACGAGCAGTACTTC
-,TRBV11-2,TRBJ1-2,-,CASSPGRANNYGYTF,TGTGCCAGCAGCCCGGGGAGGGCCAATAACTATGGCTACACCTTC
TRBD1,TRBV19,TRBJ1-2,few,CASSPRTGGSYGYTF,TGTGCCAGTAGTCCACGGACAGGGGGTAGCTATGGCTACACCTTC
-,TRBV19,TRBJ1-5,-,CASSILEAGQPQHF,TGTGCCAGTAGTATTTTGGAGGCCGGTCAGCCCCAGCATTTT
-,TRBV9,TRBJ2-7,-,CASSVDVRVLDEQYF,TGTGCCAGCAGCGTAGACGTCAGGGTACTTGACGAGCAGTACTTC
-,TRBV19,TRBJ2-3,-,CASSWGDTDTQYF,TGTGCCAGTAGTTGGGGGGATACAGATACGCAGTATTTT
-,TRBV5-8,TRBJ1-5,-,CASSLGTVLGNQPQHF,TGTGCCAGCAGCTTGGGGACAGTTCTGGGCAATCAGCCCCAGCATTTT
TRBD1,TRBV19,TRBJ2-5,-,CASRAPETGDGETQYF,TGTGCCAGTAGGGCACCGGAGACAGGGGATGGAGAGACCCAGTACTTC
-,TRBV5-1,TRBJ1-1,-,CASSLEAQGTEAFF,TGCGCCAGCAGCTTGGAGGCCCAGGGCACTGAAGCTTTCTTT
TRBD1,TRBV30,TRBJ1-5,-,CAWSRYGDREDQPQHF,TGTGCCTGGAGTAGATATGGGGACAGGGAGGACCAGCCCCAGCATTTT
-,TRBV7-3,TRBJ2-3,-,CASSLWGQTNTQYF,TGTGCCAGCAGCTTATGGGGCCAAACAAATACGCAGTATTTT